The 7 T cell receptor beta chains reported below all come from one sample, sequenced in a study of identical twins. A single record per CDR3 protein comes from TCRdb applying MiXCR to the 5' RACE reads. The sample gives around 100,000 distinct CDR3 sequences, roughly 6% of which show up once; 10% to 15% is in the top ten. Sequenced sample: memory T cells sorted from blood. These receptors originate from a woman aged 50 to 65 in good health.

This clonotype was seen at least ten times. This chain links TRBV5-1 with TRBJ1-3; the match to TRBD1 covers 9 bases. This CDR3 spans 16 amino acids. Germline loops: CDR1 SGHRS, CDR2 YFSETQ. With 1 base clipped from V and 1 base from J, the junction kept 3 bases outside the gene matches. The CDR3 sequence is CASSLRTGASGNTIYF. The DNA for the CDR3 is TGCGCCAGCAGCTTGAGGACAGGGGCGTCTGGAAACACCATATATTTT.

The sample holds many counts of this clonotype. The CDR3 region has the DNA TGTGCCAGCAGCGTATCCGGGACTAGTTATTTT. Its protein is CASSVSGTSYF. The chain carries TRBV7-6 and TRBJ2-3; TRBD2 aligns across 8 bases. V was clipped by 5 bases and J by 15 bases; unmatched bases: 7. The CDR3 consists of 11 residues. Germline CDR1 and CDR2: SGHVS and FNYEAQ.

The J gene is TRBJ2-2, the V gene TRBV19; 7 positions agree with TRBD2. The germline CDR1 and CDR2 sequences are LNHDA and SQIVND (reference sequence). Trimming took 2 bases from V and 2 from J; bases not matched to a gene: 2. The CDR3 covers 15 residues. The chain's CDR3 is CASSILAVNTGELFF. In DNA form, the CDR3 reads TGTGCCAGTAGTATACTAGCGGTAAACACCGGGGAGCTGTTTTTT.

This clonotype was seen repeatedly, ten times or more. V usage is TRBV12-3 or TRBV12-4 and J usage is TRBJ2-1; 9 bases are a match to TRBD2. The CDR3 spans 15 residues. Germline trimming cut 8 bases from V and 4 bases from J; bases unmatched to any gene: 9. The CDR3 protein is CASRPTSGIYNEQFF. CDR3 nucleotides: TGTGCCAGCCGACCGACTAGCGGCATATACAATGAGCAGTTCTTC.

This clonotype occurred many times. The V and J genes are TRBV19 and TRBJ1-6, with TRBD1 as a possible D gene (5 bases). V was clipped by 7 bases and J by 14 bases, with 21 bases between them. The germline CDR1 and CDR2 sequences are LNHDA and SQIVND (reference sequence). The length of the CDR3 is 14 residues. The CDR3 spells CASTTGTDVFTLHF. CDR3 sequence (DNA): TGTGCCAGTACTACCGGGACGGACGTATTCACCCTCCACTTT. Looking up the rest from reference TRBV19 and TRBJ1-6 gives the full variable domain: DGGITQSPKYLFRKEGQNVTLSCEQNLNHDAMYWYRQDPGQGLRLIYYSQIVNDFQKGDIAEGYSVSREKKESFPLTVTSAQKNPTAFYLCASTTGTDVFTLHFGNGTRLTVT.

The chain joins TRBV3-1 to TRBJ1-5, with unresolved D. In germline, CDR1 is LGHDT, CDR2 YNNKEL (reference sequence). The CDR3 spans 15 residues. Trimming pared 4 bases from V and 4 bases from J, leaving 14 bases between. The CDR3 protein is CASSPSGGENQPQHF. The CDR3 bases are TGTGCCAGCAGCCCCTCAGGCGGGGAAAATCAGCCCCAGCATTTT.

At least ten counts were recorded for this clonotype. J is TRBJ2-1 and V is TRBV7-8; D is perhaps TRBD1 or TRBD2 (5 bases each). The CDR3 length is 18 residues. V was shortened by 1 base and J by 4 bases, with 20 bases between the two germline ends. Germline V gives CDR1 SGHVS, CDR2 FQNEAQ. CDR3 loop: CASSLDATGAGMYNEQFF. The DNA for the CDR3 is TGTGCCAGCAGCTTAGACGCGACCGGGGCAGGGATGTACAATGAGCAGTTCTTC.